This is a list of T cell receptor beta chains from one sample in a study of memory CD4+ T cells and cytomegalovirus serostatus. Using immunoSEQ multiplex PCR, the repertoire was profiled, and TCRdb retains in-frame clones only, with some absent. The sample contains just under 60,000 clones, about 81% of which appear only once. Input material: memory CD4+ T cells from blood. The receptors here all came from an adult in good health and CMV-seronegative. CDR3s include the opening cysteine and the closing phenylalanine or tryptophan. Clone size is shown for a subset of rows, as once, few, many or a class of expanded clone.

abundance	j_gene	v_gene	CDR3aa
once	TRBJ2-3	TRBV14	CASSLSRKTQYF
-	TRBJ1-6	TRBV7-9	CASSFGVRGSPLHF
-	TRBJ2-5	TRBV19	CASSPGSLAGGGGETQYF
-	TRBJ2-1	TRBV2	CASSEGLVTPNEQFF
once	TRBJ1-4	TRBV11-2	CASSTRTGGNEKLFF
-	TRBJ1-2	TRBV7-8	CASSSKGTESYGYTF
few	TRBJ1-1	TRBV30	CAWSSVGGRGTEAFF
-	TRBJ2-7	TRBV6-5	CASSYLGEQYF
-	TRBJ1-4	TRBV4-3	CASSQEGGGRGELFF
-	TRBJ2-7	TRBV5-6	CASSSPLGYEQYF
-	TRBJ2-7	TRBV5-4	CASSLYGYRLREQYF
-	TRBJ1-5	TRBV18	CASSPGSGQPQHF
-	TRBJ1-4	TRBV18	CASSRTGRSNEKLFF
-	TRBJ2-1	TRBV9	CASSHRGPGFNEQFF
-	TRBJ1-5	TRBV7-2	CASSLRGRDQPQHF
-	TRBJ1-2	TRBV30	CAWSSNRILGTF
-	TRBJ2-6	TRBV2	CASSGSRAGANVLTF
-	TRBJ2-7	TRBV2	CASTADSRYEQYF
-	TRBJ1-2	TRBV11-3	CASSAGQNYGYTF
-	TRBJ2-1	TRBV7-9	CASSLAWGRQGGDEQFF
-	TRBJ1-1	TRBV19	CASKDSRLKTEAFF
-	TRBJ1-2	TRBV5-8	CASSSVYGYTF
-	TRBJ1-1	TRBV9	CASSVASGLGNTEAFF
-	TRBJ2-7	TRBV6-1	CASKRDRSYEQYF
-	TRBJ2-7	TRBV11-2	CASSHPGSDEQYF
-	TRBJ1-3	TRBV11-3	CASSLGPFSGNTIYF
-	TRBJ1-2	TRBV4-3	CASSQDLLVRGVDGYTF
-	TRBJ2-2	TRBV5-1	CASSSKGGVRTGELFF
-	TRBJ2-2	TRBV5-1	CASSSRGTGGTGELFF
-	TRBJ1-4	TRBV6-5	CASRRDEKLFF
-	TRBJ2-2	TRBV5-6	CASSLEGELRGTGELFF
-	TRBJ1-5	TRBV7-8	CASSLSGSRGVYSNQPQHF
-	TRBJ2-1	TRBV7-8	CASSSGAGTSYNEQFF
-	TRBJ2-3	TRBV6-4	CASRVQGAGTDTQYF
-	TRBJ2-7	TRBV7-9	CASSAGTSGYEQYF
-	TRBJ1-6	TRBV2	CASGLDTNNSPLHF
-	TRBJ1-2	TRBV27	CASSLSGTGGGYTF
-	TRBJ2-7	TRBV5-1	CASRSASSYEQYF
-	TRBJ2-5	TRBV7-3	CASSPDSRETQYF
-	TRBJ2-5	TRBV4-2	CASSQDPGPGQETQYF
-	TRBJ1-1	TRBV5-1	CASSTGTGWTEAFF
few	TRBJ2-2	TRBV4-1	CASSSGIGKRDTGELFF
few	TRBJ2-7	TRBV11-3	CASSFRAGGHYEQYF
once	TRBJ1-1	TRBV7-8	CASSPARGRDTEAFF